The rows below give T cell receptor beta chains drawn from one sample of a study of blood T cell repertoires in COVID-19. Method: immunoSEQ multiplex PCR; TCRdb's copy keeps in-frame clones and lacks some. The table lists around 84,000 clones, around nine tenths of them singletons, with around 7.8% in the top ten. The sample consisted of peripheral blood. These receptor sequences come from an elderly man with active or convalescent COVID-19. The CDR3 runs from the conserved cysteine through the conserved F or W. A D gene is named only where the DNA matches it firmly. Rows may omit the clone size; those that give it use once, few, many or a size class.

>TRBV29-1|once|TRBD1|TRBJ1-2
TGCAGCGTTGATCTCACAGGGGCTCTCCGTGGCTACACCTTC
CSVDLTGALRGYTF
>TRBV6-5|-|-|TRBJ1-2
TGTGCCAGCAGTTACTCGGACAGCCGCTATGGCTACACCTTC
CASSYSDSRYGYTF
>TRBV19|-|TRBD1|TRBJ2-2
TGTGCCAGTAGAACAGGGGGACGAGACACCGGGGAGCTGTTTTTT
CASRTGGRDTGELFF
>TRBV28|once|TRBD1|TRBJ1-1
TGTGCCAGCGGCCAAACGGGACAGAAGAACACTGAAGCTTTCTTT
CASGQTGQKNTEAFF
>TRBV7-2|-|-|TRBJ1-6
TGTGCCAGCAGCAGGGACATTGTGAGCTCCTATAATTCACCCCTCCACTTT
CASSRDIVSSYNSPLHF
>TRBV2|once|-|TRBJ1-4
TGTGCCAGCAGCGTCCTTGAAAAACTGTTTTTT
CASSVLEKLFF
>TRBV11-3|-|-|TRBJ2-1
TGTGCCAGCTCCCCCCCAGGGAAGGGTGAGCAGTTCTTC
CASSPPGKGEQFF
>TRBV9|-|TRBD2|TRBJ2-1
TGTGCCAGCAGCGTAGTTCCAGCGGGGGGCTCCTACAATGAGCAGTTCTTC
CASSVVPAGGSYNEQFF
>TRBV6-5|-|-|TRBJ1-5
TGTGCCAGCAGTTATGAGAAAGATCAGCCCCAGCATTTT
CASSYEKDQPQHF
>TRBV18|-|TRBD1|TRBJ2-1
TGTGCCAGCTCACCCTCAGGGGGCGCCTACAATGAGCAGTTCTTC
CASSPSGGAYNEQFF
>TRBV2|-|TRBD1|TRBJ1-1
TGTGCCAGCAGTGGGGACAGCATGAACACTGAAGCTTTCTTT
CASSGDSMNTEAFF
>TRBV13|-|TRBD1|TRBJ1-3
TGTGCCAGCAGCTTTAGGGACAGGGCGACTGGAAACACCATATATTTT
CASSFRDRATGNTIYF
>TRBV5-1|once|TRBD2|TRBJ2-5
TGCGCCAGCAGCTTGGGTCGGGAGGGCCGGGAGACCCAGTACTTC
CASSLGREGRETQYF
>TRBV6-5|-|TRBD1|TRBJ1-6
TGTGCCAGCAAAGTACAGGGGGCGCGGTCACCCCTCCACTTT
CASKVQGARSPLHF
>TRBV5-1|-|TRBD2|TRBJ2-5
TGCGCCAGCAGAGAGACTAGCGGAGCGGGAGAGACCCAGTACTTC
CASRETSGAGETQYF
>TRBV5-8|-|-|TRBJ1-1
TGTGCCAGCAGGCCGACCGGGGGGCGGGACACTGAAGCTTTCTTT
CASRPTGGRDTEAFF
>TRBV11-2|-|TRBD1|TRBJ1-1
TGTGCCAGCAGCTATACAGGGGGGACGACTGAAGCTTTCTTT
CASSYTGGTTEAFF
>TRBV11-2|-|TRBD2|TRBJ2-1
TGTGCCAGCAGCTCCCCCTTCGGGGTAGCGGGAGGTGAGCAGTTCTTC
CASSSPFGVAGGEQFF
>TRBV15|once|TRBD2|TRBJ2-3
TGTGCCACCAGCAGGTCGGGACTAGCGAAACTCACAGATACGCAGTATTTT
CATSRSGLAKLTDTQYF
>TRBV30|-|TRBD1|TRBJ1-1
TGTGCCTGGAGTGCCCGAAGACAGGGCACCACTGAAGCTTTCTTT
CAWSARRQGTTEAFF
>TRBV7-6|-|TRBD2|TRBJ2-3
TGTGCCAGTCGCACGACTAGCGGGGGGACGGTCTCTACAGATACGCAGTATTTT
CASRTTSGGTVSTDTQYF
>TRBV11-3|-|TRBD1|TRBJ1-2
TGTGCCAGCAGCGGACAAGGACAGGGTATTGGCTACACCTTC
CASSGQGQGIGYTF
>TRBV6-4|-|TRBD2|TRBJ2-1
TGTGCCAGCAGTTCGGGACTAGCGGGGGTAGGTGAGCAGTTCTTC
CASSSGLAGVGEQFF
>TRBV19|medium-sized|-|TRBJ2-2
TGTGCCAGCGGGACAGGGGAGCTGTTTTTT
CASGTGELFF
>TRBV7-2|-|-|TRBJ1-3
TGTGCCAGCAGCTTAGTGGGGGGATCTGGAAACACCATATATTTT
CASSLVGGSGNTIYF
>TRBV27|-|-|TRBJ1-3
TGTGCCAGCAGGTCATCTGGAAACACCATATATTTT
CASRSSGNTIYF
>TRBV6-5|-|TRBD1|TRBJ2-2
TGTGCCAGCAGTCCCGGGACAGGGGCCGGGGAGCTGTTTTTT
CASSPGTGAGELFF
>TRBV3-1/TRBV3-2|-|TRBD2|TRBJ2-1
TGTGCCAGCAGGGGAGCGGGAGACTCCTACAATGAGCAGTTCTTC
CASRGAGDSYNEQFF
>TRBV19|once|-|TRBJ1-1
TGTGCCAGTAGGGACAGGAACACTGAAGCTTTCTTT
CASRDRNTEAFF
>TRBV5-1|-|TRBD2|TRBJ2-1
TGCGCCAGCAGCTTGGTGGCGGGAGGTTACAATGAGCAGTTCTTC
CASSLVAGGYNEQFF
>TRBV12-3/TRBV12-4|-|-|TRBJ1-1
TGTGCCAGCAAACAGGGTGCTGAAGCTTTCTTT
CASKQGAEAFF